These T cell receptor beta chains were read from a single sample in a study of blood T cell dynamics during melanoma immunotherapy. Profiling relied on immunoSEQ multiplex PCR, and the TCRdb table lists in-frame clones only, not all of them. This table lists about 28 clones. The starting material was cell-free DNA from blood, obtained from a patient treated with checkpoint blockade. All receptors derive from a human donor with melanoma. Both conserved end residues are part of each CDR3. The order of the fields is D gene, J gene, V gene, CDR3 DNA, CDR3 protein. D genes are given only for firm matches.

- | TRBJ1-2 | TRBV9 | TGTGCCAGCAGCGCCCAGAAAGAAGGCTATGGCTACACCTTC | CASSAQKEGYGYTF
TRBD2 | TRBJ2-7 | TRBV15 | TGTGCCACCAGCAGAGATCAGACGGGGACTAGCTTCGAGCAGTACTTC | CATSRDQTGTSFEQYF
TRBD1 | TRBJ2-1 | TRBV19 | TGTGCCAGTAGTTCAGGGGGCGCCTTGCCTAGGACTGAGCAGTTCTTC | CASSSGGALPRTEQFF
- | TRBJ2-2 | TRBV2 | TGTGCCAGCAGGTCGGTCCCCACCGGGGAGCTGTTTTTT | CASRSVPTGELFF
- | TRBJ1-1 | TRBV30 | TGTGCCTGGACGAAGGGGTTGGATACTGAAGCTTTCTTT | CAWTKGLDTEAFF
TRBD1 | TRBJ2-2 | TRBV30 | TGTGCCTGGAGCGGGACAGGGGTAGCCGGGGAGCTGTTTTTT | CAWSGTGVAGELFF
- | TRBJ1-3 | TRBV5-1 | TGCGCCAGCAGCGGGACCGGTTCCTCTGGAAACACCATATATTTT | CASSGTGSSGNTIYF
- | TRBJ1-4 | TRBV2 | TGTGCCAGCGAGCAGGGGAAAGAAAAACTGTTTTTT | CASEQGKEKLFF
- | TRBJ1-5 | TRBV6-1 | TGTGCCAGCAGTCCTTTCGGTAGCAATCAGCCCCAGCATTTT | CASSPFGSNQPQHF
- | TRBJ1-1 | TRBV5-1 | TGCGCCAGCAGCTTGGGGGGGAACACTGAAGCTTTCTTT | CASSLGGNTEAFF